This T cell receptor beta chain was documented in a study of shared clonotypes between healthy human individuals. Assay: immunoSEQ multiplex PCR; the TCRdb copy retains only in-frame clones and omits some. The sample yields hundreds of thousands of clones, roughly 95% seen once. Trimming took 0 bases from V and 3 from J, leaving 10 bases between them. Germline-derived CDR1 and CDR2 are SGHRS and YFSETQ. This CDR3 comprises 14 residues. Donors, healthy HIV-negative adults, lacked recent acute infections or vaccinations. Sequences were obtained from naive CD4+ T cells sorted from blood. The subset is: CD45RA+ positively selected. This chain uses TRBV5-1 with TRBJ2-7, with D perhaps assigned TRBD1 or TRBD2 (5 bases each). The receptor was isolated from a woman aged 25 to 39 in good health. The DNA of the CDR3 is TGCGCCAGCAGCTTGGCCTGGGACGGCTACGAGCAGTACTTC. This codes for CASSLAWDGYEQYF.